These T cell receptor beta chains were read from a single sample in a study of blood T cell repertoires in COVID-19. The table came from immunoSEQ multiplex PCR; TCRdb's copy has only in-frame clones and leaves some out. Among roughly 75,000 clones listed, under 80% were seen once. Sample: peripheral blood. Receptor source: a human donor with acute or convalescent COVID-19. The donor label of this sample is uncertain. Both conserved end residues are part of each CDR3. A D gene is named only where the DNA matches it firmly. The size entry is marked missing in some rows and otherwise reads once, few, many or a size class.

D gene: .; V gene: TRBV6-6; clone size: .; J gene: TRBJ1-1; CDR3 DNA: TGTGCCAGCAGTTATCAGGAGAACACTGAAGCTTTCTTT; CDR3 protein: CASSYQENTEAFF
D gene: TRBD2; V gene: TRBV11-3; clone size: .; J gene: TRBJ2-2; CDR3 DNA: TGTGCCAGCGGGGCGGGGGTCGCGAACACCGGGGAGCTGTTTTTT; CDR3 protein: CASGAGVANTGELFF
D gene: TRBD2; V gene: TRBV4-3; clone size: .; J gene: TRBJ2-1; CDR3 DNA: TGCGCCAGCAGCCAAGTTGGGAGCGGGAGGTTAGTGGCCAACAATGAGCAGTTCTTC; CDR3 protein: CASSQVGSGRLVANNEQFF
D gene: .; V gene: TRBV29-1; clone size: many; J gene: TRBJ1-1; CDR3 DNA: TGCAGCGCCCGTCAAGCAGGGAGGGCTGAAGCTTTCTTT; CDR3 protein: CSARQAGRAEAFF
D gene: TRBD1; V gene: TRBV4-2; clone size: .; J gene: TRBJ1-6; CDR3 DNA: TGTGCCAGCAGCCAAGATCTAAGACAGGGGAGTTCACCCCTCCACTTT; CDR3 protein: CASSQDLRQGSSPLHF
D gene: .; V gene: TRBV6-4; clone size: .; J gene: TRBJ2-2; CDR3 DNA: TGTGCCAGCAGTGAGTTTCAGGGAACCGGGGAGCTGTTTTTT; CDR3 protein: CASSEFQGTGELFF
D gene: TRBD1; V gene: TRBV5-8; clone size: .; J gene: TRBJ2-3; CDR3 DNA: TGTGCCAGCATCCGGGACAGGGGGACAGATACGCAGTATTTT; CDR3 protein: CASIRDRGTDTQYF
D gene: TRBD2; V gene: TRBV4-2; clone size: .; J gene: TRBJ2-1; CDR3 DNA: TGTGCCAGCAGCCAGAGGGCTAGCGGGGGGGACAATGAGCAGTTCTTC; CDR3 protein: CASSQRASGGDNEQFF
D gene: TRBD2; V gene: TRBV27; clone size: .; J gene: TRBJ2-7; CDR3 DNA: TGTGCCAGCAGCCGTAGCGGGAGGACCTACGAGCAGTACTTC; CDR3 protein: CASSRSGRTYEQYF
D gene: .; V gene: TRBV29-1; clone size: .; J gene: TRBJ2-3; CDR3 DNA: TGCAGCGTTGAGGGGGCGAGCGGAGACCGCACAGATACGCAGTATTTT; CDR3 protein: CSVEGASGDRTDTQYF